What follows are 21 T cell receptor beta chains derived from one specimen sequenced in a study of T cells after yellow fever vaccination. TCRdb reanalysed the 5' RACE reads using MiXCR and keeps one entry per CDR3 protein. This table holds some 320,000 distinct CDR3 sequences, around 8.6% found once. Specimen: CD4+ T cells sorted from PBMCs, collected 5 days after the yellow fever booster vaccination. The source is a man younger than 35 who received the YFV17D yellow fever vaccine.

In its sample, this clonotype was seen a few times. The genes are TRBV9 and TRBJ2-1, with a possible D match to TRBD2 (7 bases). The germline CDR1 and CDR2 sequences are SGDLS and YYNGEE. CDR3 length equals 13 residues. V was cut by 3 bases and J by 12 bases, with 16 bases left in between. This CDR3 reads CASSGSRGGGQFF. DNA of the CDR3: TGTGCCAGCAGCGGATCCAGGGGCGGGGGGCAGTTCTTC.

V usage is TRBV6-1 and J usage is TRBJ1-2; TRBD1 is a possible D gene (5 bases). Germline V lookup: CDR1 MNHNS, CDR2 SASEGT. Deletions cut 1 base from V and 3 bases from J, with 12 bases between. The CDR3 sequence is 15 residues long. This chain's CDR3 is CASSEGGGPYYGYTF. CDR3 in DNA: TGTGCCAGCAGTGAAGGCGGGGGTCCCTACTATGGCTACACCTTC.

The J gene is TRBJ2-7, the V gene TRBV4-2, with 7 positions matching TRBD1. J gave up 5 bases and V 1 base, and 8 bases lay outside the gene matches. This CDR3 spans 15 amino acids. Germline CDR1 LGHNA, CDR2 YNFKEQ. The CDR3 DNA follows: TGTGCCAGCAGCCAAGGGACAGGCCCTTTAGACGAGCAGTACGTC. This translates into CASSQGTGPLDEQYV.

The CDR3 nucleotides are TGTGCCATCAGTGAGTCTGGGTTCGCACCGTCCGACAGAGAAACGCGCGAGCAGTACGTC. Translated: CAISESGFAPSDRETREQYV. This chain links TRBV10-3 with TRBJ2-7; a possible D gene is TRBD1 (5 bases). V lost 0 bases and J lost 6, with 30 bases in between. The CDR3 consists of 20 residues. CDR1 ENHRY and CDR2 SYGVKD come from the germline V gene.

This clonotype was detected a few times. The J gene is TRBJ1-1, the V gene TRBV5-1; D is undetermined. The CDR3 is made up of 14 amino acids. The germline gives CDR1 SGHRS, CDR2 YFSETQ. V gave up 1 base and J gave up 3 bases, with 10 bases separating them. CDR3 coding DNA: TGCGCCAGCAGCTTGTTGGGTGACGACACTGAAGCTTTCTTT. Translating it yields CASSLLGDDTEAFF. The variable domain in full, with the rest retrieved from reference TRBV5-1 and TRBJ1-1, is KAGVTQTPRYLIKTRGQQVTLSCSPISGHRSVSWYQQTPGQGLQFLFEYFSETQRNKGNFPGRFSGRQFSNSRSEMNVSTLELGDSALYLCASSLLGDDTEAFFGQGTRLTVV.

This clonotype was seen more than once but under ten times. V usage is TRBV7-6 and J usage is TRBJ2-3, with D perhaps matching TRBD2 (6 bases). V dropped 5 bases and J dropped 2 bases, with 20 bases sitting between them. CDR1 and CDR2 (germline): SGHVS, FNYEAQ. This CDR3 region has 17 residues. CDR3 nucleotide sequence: TGTGCCAGCAGCCTCACACCCGGGAGCTTCACCACAGATACGCAGTATTTT. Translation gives CASSLTPGSFTTDTQYF.

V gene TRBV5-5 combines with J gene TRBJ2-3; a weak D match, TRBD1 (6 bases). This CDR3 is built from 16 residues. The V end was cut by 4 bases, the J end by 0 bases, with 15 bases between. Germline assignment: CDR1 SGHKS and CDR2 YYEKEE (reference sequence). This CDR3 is CASSPAGTYSTDTQYF. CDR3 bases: TGTGCCAGCAGCCCCGCCGGGACATATAGCACAGATACGCAGTATTTT. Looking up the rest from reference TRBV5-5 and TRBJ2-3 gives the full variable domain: DAGVTQSPTHLIKTRGQQVTLRCSPISGHKSVSWYQQVLGQGPQFIFQYYEKEERGRGNFPDRFSARQFPNYSSELNVNALLLGDSALYLCASSPAGTYSTDTQYFGPGTRLTVL.

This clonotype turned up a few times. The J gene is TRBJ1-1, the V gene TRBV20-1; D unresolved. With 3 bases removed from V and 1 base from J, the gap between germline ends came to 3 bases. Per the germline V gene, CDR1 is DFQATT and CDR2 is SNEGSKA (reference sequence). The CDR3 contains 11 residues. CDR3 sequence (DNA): TGCAGTGCTAGGGAGAACACTGAAGCTTTCTTT. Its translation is CSARENTEAFF.

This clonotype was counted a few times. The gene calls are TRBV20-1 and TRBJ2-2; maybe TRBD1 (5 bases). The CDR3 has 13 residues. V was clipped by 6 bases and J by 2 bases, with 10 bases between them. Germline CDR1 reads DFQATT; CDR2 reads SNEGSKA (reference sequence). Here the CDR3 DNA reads TGCAGTGCATCGGACACAAACACCGGGGAGCTGTTTTTT. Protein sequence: CSASDTNTGELFF.

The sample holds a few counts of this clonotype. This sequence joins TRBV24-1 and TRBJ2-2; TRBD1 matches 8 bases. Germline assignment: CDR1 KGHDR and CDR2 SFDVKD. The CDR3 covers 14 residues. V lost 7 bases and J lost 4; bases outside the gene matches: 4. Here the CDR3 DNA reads TGTGCCACCAGCAGGGGGCTAGGCACCGGGGAGCTGTTTTTT. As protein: CATSRGLGTGELFF.

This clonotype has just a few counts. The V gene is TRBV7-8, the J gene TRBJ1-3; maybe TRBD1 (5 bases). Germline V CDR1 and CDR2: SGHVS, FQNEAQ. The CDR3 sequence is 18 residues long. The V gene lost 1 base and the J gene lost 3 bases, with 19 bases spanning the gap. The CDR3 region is CASSLGSSYGGGGNTIYF. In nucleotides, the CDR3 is TGTGCCAGCAGCTTAGGGTCTTCTTATGGGGGGGGTGGAAACACCATATATTTT.

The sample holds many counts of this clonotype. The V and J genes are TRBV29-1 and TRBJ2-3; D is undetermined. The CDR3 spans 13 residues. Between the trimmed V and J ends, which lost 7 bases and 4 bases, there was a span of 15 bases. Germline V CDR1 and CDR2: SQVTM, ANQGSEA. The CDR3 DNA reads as TGCAGCGCGAAACCGGTAGGCCCAGATACGCAGTATTTT. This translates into CSAKPVGPDTQYF.

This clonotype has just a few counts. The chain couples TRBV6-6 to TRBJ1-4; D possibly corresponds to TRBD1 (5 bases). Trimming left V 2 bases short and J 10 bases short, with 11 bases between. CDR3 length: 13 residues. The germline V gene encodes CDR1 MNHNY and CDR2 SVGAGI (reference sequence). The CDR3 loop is CASSYSQGPKLFF. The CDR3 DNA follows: TGTGCCAGCAGTTACAGCCAGGGACCAAAACTGTTTTTT.

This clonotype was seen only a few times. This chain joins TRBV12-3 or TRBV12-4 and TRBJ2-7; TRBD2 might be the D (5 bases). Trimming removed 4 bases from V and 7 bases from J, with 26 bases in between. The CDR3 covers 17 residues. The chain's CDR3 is CASSSSWGLGRRWEQYF. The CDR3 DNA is TGTGCCAGCAGTTCGTCTTGGGGTCTAGGGAGACGTTGGGAGCAGTACTTC.

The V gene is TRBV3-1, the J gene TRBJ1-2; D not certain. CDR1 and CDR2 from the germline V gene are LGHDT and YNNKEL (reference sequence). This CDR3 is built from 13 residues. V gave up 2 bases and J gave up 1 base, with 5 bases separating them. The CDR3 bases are TGTGCCAGCAGCCAAACTCATAACTATGGCTACACCTTC. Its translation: CASSQTHNYGYTF.

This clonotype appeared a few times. The CDR3 DNA reads TGTGCCAGCAGTTTAGGTCATATAGGGGAGCTGTTTTTT. Encoded protein: CASSLGHIGELFF. The chain links TRBV12-3 or TRBV12-4 to TRBJ2-2; D call uncertain. This CDR3 has 13 residues. V shed 1 base and J shed 8 bases, with 8 bases lying between them.

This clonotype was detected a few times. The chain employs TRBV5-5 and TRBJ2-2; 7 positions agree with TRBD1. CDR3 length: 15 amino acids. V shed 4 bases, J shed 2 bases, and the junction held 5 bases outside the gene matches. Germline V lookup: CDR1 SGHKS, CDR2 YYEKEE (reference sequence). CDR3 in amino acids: CASSRGQYNTGELFF. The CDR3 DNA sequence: TGTGCCAGCAGCAGGGGACAGTATAACACCGGGGAGCTGTTTTTT.

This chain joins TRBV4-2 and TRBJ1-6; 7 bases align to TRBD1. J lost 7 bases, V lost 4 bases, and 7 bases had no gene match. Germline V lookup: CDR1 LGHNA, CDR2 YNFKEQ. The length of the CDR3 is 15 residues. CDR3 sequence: CASSPGTAFNSPLHF. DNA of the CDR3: TGTGCCAGCAGCCCGGGGACAGCCTTCAATTCACCCCTCCACTTT.

The CDR3 DNA sequence: TGTGCCAGCAGCTTATTGGGTGGTGTCAGGGGCGTTTATGGCTACACCTTC. Residues: CASSLLGGVRGVYGYTF. The chain carries TRBV7-9 and TRBJ1-2; tentative D call: TRBD1 (6 bases). V was trimmed by 2 bases and J by 5 bases, leaving 21 bases between them. Germline assignment: CDR1 SEHNR and CDR2 FQNEAQ (reference sequence). CDR3 length: 17 amino acids.

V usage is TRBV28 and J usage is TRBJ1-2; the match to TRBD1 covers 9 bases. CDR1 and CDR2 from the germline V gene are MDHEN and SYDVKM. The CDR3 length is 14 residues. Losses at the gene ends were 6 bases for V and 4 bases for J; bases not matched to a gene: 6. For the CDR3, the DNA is TGTGCCAGCAGCGGGGACAGGGCTTTCTATGGCTACACCTTC. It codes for CASSGDRAFYGYTF.

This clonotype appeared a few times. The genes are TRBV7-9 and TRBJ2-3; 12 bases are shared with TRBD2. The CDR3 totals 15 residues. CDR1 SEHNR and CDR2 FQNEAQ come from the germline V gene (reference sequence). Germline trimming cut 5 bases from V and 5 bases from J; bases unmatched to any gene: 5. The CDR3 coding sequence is TGTGCCAGCAGCCGGACTAGCGGGGTCGTAGATACGCAGTATTTT. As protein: CASSRTSGVVDTQYF.